Listed here is a single T cell receptor (beta chain). The antigen remains unidentified. This CDR3 has 16 residues. Trimming removed 5 bases from V and 3 bases from J; junction bases left unmatched: 11. CDR1 and CDR2 (germline): MNHEY, SMNVEV (reference sequence). Vbeta (60) and Jbeta (13) primers were used in the PCR. Method: immunoSEQ multiplex PCR; TCRdb's copy keeps in-frame clones and lacks some. The data contain some 160,000 clones, roughly 82% of them singletons. The sample belongs to a study of cytomegalovirus exposure and HLA in healthy donors. Findings and caveats of the study: V segments that were indistinguishable, TRBV6-2 and TRBV6-3 among them, were omitted from analysis. Prior analysis indicated that the majority of TCR beta V segments exhibited productivity approximately 90% or approximately 30% of the time.

This sequence was found in a woman younger than 45 in good health and CMV-seronegative. The source material was PBMCs. This chain connects TRBV27 to TRBJ1-1, with 8 bases lining up with TRBD1. The CDR3 sequence: CASSPGTGLMYTEAFF. The CDR3 bases are TGTGCCAGCAGTCCAGGGACAGGCTTAATGTACACTGAAGCTTTCTTT.